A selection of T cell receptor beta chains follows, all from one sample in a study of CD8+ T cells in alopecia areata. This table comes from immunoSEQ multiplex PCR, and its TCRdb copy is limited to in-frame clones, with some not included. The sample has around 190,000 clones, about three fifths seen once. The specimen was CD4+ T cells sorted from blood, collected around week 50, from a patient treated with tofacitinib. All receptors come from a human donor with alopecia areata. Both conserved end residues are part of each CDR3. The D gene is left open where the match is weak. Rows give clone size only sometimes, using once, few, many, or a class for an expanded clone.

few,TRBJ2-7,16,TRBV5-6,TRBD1,CASSLWWGQGAYEQYF,TGTGCCAGCAGCCTATGGTGGGGACAGGGGGCTTACGAGCAGTACTTC
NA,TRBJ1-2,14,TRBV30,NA,CAWSNPGDPLRYTF,TGTGCCTGGAGTAACCCAGGGGACCCACTACGATACACCTTC
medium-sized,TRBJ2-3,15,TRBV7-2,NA,CASTTGDWRTDTQYF,TGTGCCAGCACCACCGGAGACTGGCGCACAGATACGCAGTATTTT
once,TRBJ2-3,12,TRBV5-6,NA,CASSSRGNTQYF,TGTGCCAGCAGCTCGCGGGGAAATACGCAGTATTTT
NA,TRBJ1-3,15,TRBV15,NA,CATSPRSGQGNTIYF,TGTGCCACCAGCCCCCGCTCCGGACAAGGAAACACCATATATTTT
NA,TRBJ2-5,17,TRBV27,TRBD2,CASSSETSGGHQETQYF,TGTGCCAGCAGTTCGGAGACTAGCGGGGGCCACCAAGAGACCCAGTACTTC
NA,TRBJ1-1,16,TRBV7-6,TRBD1,CASSSAGTGGNTEAFF,TGTGCCAGCAGCTCGGCCGGGACAGGGGGGAACACTGAAGCTTTCTTT
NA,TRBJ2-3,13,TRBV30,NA,CAWSVTSTDTQYF,TGTGCCTGGAGTGTCACTAGCACAGATACGCAGTATTTT
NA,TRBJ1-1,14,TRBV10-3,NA,CAISGTRGNTEAFF,TGTGCCATCAGTGGTACCAGGGGTAACACTGAAGCTTTCTTT
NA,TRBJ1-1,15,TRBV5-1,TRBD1,CASSLEGRGDTEAFF,TGCGCCAGCAGCTTGGAAGGCAGGGGGGACACTGAAGCTTTCTTT
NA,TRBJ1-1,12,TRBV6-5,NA,CATSQGPGVAFF,TGTGCCACATCCCAGGGGCCGGGGGTAGCTTTCTTT
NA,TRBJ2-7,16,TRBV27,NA,CASSFQSADRFYEQYF,TGTGCCAGCAGTTTTCAATCGGCTGACAGGTTCTACGAGCAGTACTTC
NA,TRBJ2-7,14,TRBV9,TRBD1,CASSAGDRYYEQYF,TGTGCCAGCAGCGCCGGGGACAGATACTACGAGCAGTACTTC
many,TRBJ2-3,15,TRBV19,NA,CASSILRTSDDTQYF,TGTGCCAGTAGTATTTTGAGGACGTCAGACGATACGCAGTATTTT
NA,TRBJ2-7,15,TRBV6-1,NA,CASSEAVGVGYEQYF,TGTGCCAGCAGTGAAGCGGTGGGGGTTGGCTACGAGCAGTACTTC
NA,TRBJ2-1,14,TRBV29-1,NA,CSVSNRGLYNEQFF,TGCAGCGTTTCAAACCGCGGGCTCTACAATGAGCAGTTCTTC
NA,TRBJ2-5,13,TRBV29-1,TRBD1,CSVSRDRVETQYF,TGCAGCGTCAGCCGGGACAGGGTCGAGACCCAGTACTTC
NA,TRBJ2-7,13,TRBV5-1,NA,CASSPSQGYEQYF,TGCGCCAGCAGCCCGAGCCAGGGATACGAGCAGTACTTC
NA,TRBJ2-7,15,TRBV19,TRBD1,CASRETGGVSYEQYF,TGTGCCAGTAGGGAGACAGGGGGCGTTTCCTACGAGCAGTACTTC
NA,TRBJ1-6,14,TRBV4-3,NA,CASSQDARGSPLHF,TGCGCCAGCAGCCAAGATGCCAGGGGATCACCCCTCCACTTT
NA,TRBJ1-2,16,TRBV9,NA,CASSVGGEGTPFGYTF,TGTGCCAGCAGCGTAGGAGGGGAGGGGACACCATTTGGCTACACCTTC
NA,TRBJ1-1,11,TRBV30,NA,CAWSVSTEAFF,TGTGCCTGGAGTGTCTCGACTGAAGCTTTCTTT
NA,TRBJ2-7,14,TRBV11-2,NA,CASSTRPISYEQYF,TGTGCCAGCAGCACGCGTCCGATCTCCTACGAGCAGTACTTC
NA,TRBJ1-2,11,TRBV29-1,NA,CSVVGASGYTF,TGCAGCGTTGTCGGGGCCAGTGGCTACACCTTC
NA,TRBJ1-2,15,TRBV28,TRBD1,CASSRGDRANYGYTF,TGTGCCAGCAGTCGGGGGGACAGGGCTAACTATGGCTACACCTTC
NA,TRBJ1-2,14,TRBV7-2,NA,CARGGVRRADGYTF,TGTGCCAGAGGCGGGGTTCGTCGGGCCGATGGCTACACCTTC
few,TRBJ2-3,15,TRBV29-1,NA,CSVEVGQPGTDTQYF,TGCAGCGTTGAAGTAGGGCAGCCGGGCACAGATACGCAGTATTTT
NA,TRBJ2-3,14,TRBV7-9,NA,CASSPGIDNHTQYF,TGTGCCAGCAGCCCGGGAATTGACAATCATACGCAGTATTTT
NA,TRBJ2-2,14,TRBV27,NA,CASSLFKGTGELFF,TGTGCCAGCAGTTTATTTAAGGGGACCGGGGAGCTGTTTTTT
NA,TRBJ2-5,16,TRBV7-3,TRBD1,CASSPGQGWTGETQYF,TGTGCCAGCAGCCCCGGACAGGGCTGGACTGGAGAGACCCAGTACTTC
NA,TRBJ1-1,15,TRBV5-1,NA,CASSHDGIMNTEAFF,TGCGCCAGCAGCCACGACGGAATTATGAACACTGAAGCTTTCTTT
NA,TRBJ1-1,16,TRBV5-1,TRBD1,CASSFGQGRYNTEAFF,TGCGCCAGCAGCTTTGGACAGGGCCGCTACAATACTGAAGCTTTCTTT
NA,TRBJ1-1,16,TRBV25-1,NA,CASSEYDSLMNTEAFF,TGTGCCAGCAGTGAATATGACAGTCTCATGAACACTGAAGCTTTCTTT
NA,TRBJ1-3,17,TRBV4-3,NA,CASSRDPAGLSGNTIYF,TGCGCCAGCAGCCGGGATCCCGCAGGCCTCTCTGGAAACACCATATATTTT
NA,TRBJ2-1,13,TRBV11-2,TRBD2,CASTLTRGGEQFF,TGTGCCAGCACGTTAACTCGGGGGGGTGAGCAGTTCTTC
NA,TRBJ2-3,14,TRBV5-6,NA,CASSFGGVTDTQYF,TGTGCCAGCAGCTTCGGCGGAGTCACAGATACGCAGTATTTT
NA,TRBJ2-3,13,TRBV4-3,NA,CASSQERRDTQYF,TGCGCCAGCAGCCAAGAAAGACGAGATACGCAGTATTTT
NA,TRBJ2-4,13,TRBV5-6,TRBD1,CASSVTGEPIQYF,TGTGCCAGCAGCGTTACAGGGGAGCCAATTCAGTACTTC
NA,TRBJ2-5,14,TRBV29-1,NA,CSVERGDFQETQYF,TGCAGCGTTGAAAGAGGGGACTTTCAAGAGACCCAGTACTTC
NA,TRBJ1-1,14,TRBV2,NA,CASSETGQNTEAFF,TGTGCCAGCAGTGAAACAGGACAAAACACTGAAGCTTTCTTT
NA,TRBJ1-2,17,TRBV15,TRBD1,CATSRDRAAGGTAGYTF,TGTGCCACCAGCAGAGATAGGGCGGCAGGGGGTACAGCTGGCTACACCTTC
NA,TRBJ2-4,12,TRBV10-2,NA,CASSDVKNIQYF,TGCGCCAGCAGTGATGTTAAAAACATTCAGTACTTC
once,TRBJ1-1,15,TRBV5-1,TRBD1,CASRLDRWTNTEAFF,TGCGCCAGCAGGCTGGACAGGTGGACGAACACTGAAGCTTTCTTT